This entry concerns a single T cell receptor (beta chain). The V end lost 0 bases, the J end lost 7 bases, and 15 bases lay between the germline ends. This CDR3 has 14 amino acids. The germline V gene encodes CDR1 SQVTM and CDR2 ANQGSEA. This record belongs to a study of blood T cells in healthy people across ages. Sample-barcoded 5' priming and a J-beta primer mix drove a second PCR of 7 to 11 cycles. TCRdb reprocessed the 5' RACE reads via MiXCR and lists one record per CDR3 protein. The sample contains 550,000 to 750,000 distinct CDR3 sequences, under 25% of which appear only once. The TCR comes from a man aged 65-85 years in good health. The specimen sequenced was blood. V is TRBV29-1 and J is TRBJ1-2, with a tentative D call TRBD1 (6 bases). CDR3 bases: TGCAGCGTTGAAGAGGTACAGGGAATCCGTGGCTACACCTTC. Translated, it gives CSVEEVQGIRGYTF.